These 11 T cell receptor beta chains share one sample of origin, sequenced in a study of blood T cell repertoires in COVID-19. Assay used: immunoSEQ multiplex PCR; TCRdb lists only in-frame clones, some missing. The sample contains 40,000 to 60,000 clones, 86% of which appear only once. Material: peripheral blood. The receptors here all came from a woman aged 80 or over with COVID-19, enrolled during active disease.

The chain is built from TRBV6-2 or TRBV6-3 and TRBJ2-1; TRBD2 matches 12 bases. The CDR3 sequence is 18 residues long. CDR1 is MNHEY, CDR2 SVGEGT, per germline. The trim removed 6 bases at V and 8 bases at J, leaving 17 bases unmatched. The CDR3 spells CASSPHLRLAGVIDEQFF. The CDR3 region has the DNA TGTGCCAGCAGCCCACACCTACGACTAGCGGGAGTTATTGATGAGCAGTTCTTC.

The chain carries TRBV3-1 (or the pseudogene TRBV3-2) and TRBJ2-5; D not resolved. CDR1 is LGHDT and CDR2 is YNNKEL in the germline V gene (reference sequence). Trimming stripped 5 bases from V and 3 bases from J, with 7 bases between. The length of the CDR3 is 12 residues. CDR3 region: CASSGLKETQYF. The CDR3 DNA is TGTGCCAGCAGCGGCCTGAAAGAGACCCAGTACTTC.

The sample holds one count of this clone. V gene TRBV12-3 or TRBV12-4 combines with J gene TRBJ2-7; no firm D call. V dropped 4 bases and J dropped 2 bases, with 9 bases sitting between them. The length of the CDR3 is 13 residues. CDR3: CASSSNGPYEQYF. CDR3 bases: TGTGCCAGCAGTTCAAACGGTCCCTACGAGCAGTACTTC.

This chain connects TRBV6-6 to TRBJ2-3, with 8 nucleotides matching TRBD2. The CDR3 spans 15 residues. Trimming removed 2 bases from V and 4 bases from J; junction bases left unmatched: 5. From germline, CDR1 is MNHNY and CDR2 SVGAGI (reference sequence). The CDR3 DNA sequence: TGTGCCAGCAGTTACACCGGGACTAGACCAGATACGCAGTATTTT. Protein sequence: CASSYTGTRPDTQYF.

V usage is TRBV19 and J usage is TRBJ1-1, with D uncertain. This CDR3 contains 19 residues. CDR1 and CDR2 from the germline V gene are LNHDA and SQIVND (reference sequence). Trimming took off 3 bases at V and 0 bases at J, with 23 bases between the two ends. The CDR3 spells CASSIGRWRPTQMNTEAFF. The CDR3 bases are TGTGCCAGTAGTATCGGCCGGTGGAGGCCTACTCAGATGAACACTGAAGCTTTCTTT.

This chain joins TRBV27 and TRBJ1-2; D perhaps matches TRBD1 (5 bases). Germline assignment: CDR1 MNHEY and CDR2 SMNVEV (reference sequence). This CDR3 comprises 14 residues. Trimming removed 2 bases from V and 5 bases from J, with 12 bases in between. CDR3 nucleotides: TGTGCCAGCAGTTTACAGGGCGCTAGGTATGGCTACACCTTC. Residues: CASSLQGARYGYTF.

The V and J genes are TRBV5-1 and TRBJ2-5; possible D gene TRBD2, 5 bases. Germline CDR1 is SGHRS and CDR2 is YFSETQ. The CDR3 runs 15 residues. V lost 2 bases, J lost 5 bases, and 16 bases lay in between. Written as DNA, the CDR3 is TGCGCCAGCAGCTTAGCGGACCCAACTGGGGAGACCCAGTACTTC. This sequence encodes CASSLADPTGETQYF. The full variable domain, rest sourced from reference TRBV5-1 and TRBJ2-5, is KAGVTQTPRYLIKTRGQQVTLSCSPISGHRSVSWYQQTPGQGLQFLFEYFSETQRNKGNFPGRFSGRQFSNSRSEMNVSTLELGDSALYLCASSLADPTGETQYFGPGTRLLVL.

V gene TRBV4-1 combines with J gene TRBJ1-1; TRBD1 might be the D (5 bases). The germline V gene encodes CDR1 MGHRA and CDR2 YSYEKL. This CDR3 is built from 17 residues. V lost 3 bases and J 1 base, leaving 18 bases between the germline ends. For the CDR3, the DNA is TGCGCCAGCAGCCACCTAGGGACTTCCAGGAGGAACACTGAAGCTTTCTTT. Translation: CASSHLGTSRRNTEAFF.

The V call is TRBV24-1, the J call TRBJ2-1, with 8 bases aligning to TRBD1. J was trimmed by 2 bases and V by 4 bases; bases with no gene match: 15. The CDR3 sequence is 19 residues long. Looked up from germline, CDR1 is KGHDR and CDR2 is SFDVKD. The CDR3 reads CATSDRGQGIALTYNEQFF. For the CDR3, the DNA is TGTGCCACCAGTGACAGAGGACAGGGAATAGCGCTTACCTACAATGAGCAGTTCTTC.

V is TRBV18 and J is TRBJ2-1, with D uncertain. In germline, CDR1 is KGHSH, CDR2 LQKENI. V was clipped by 3 bases and J by 8 bases, with 8 bases between them. The CDR3 sequence is 12 residues long. The CDR3 DNA sequence: TGTGCCAGCTCACCCGTAAGAGATGAGCAGTTCTTC. As protein: CASSPVRDEQFF.

As DNA, the CDR3 is TGTGCCAGTAGTAGGGGACAGGGGGATGGTAATGAGCAGTTCTTC. Its protein is CASSRGQGDGNEQFF. J is TRBJ2-1 and V is TRBV19; 11 nucleotides align to TRBD1. V gave up 4 bases and J gave up 7 bases; unmatched junction bases: 6. The germline gives CDR1 LNHDA, CDR2 SQIVND (reference sequence). The CDR3 length is 15 residues.